These 4 T cell receptor beta chains share one sample of origin, sequenced in a study of T-cell memory formation after mild COVID-19. Using its own MiXCR run on the 5' RACE reads, TCRdb lists one record per CDR3 protein. The repertoire holds more than 150,000 distinct CDR3 sequences, 18% seen once, with 3.9% in the top ten. Sequencing input: PBMCs or a T cell subset sorted from them (not recorded which). The source is a man younger than 35 who had mild COVID-19 (a few samples of this study predate the infection). Cell type and time point are not known.

This clonotype turned up a few times. The chain is built from TRBV12-3 or TRBV12-4 and TRBJ2-4; D is unclear. The germline V and J ends were trimmed by 1 base and 3 bases, with 1 base remaining between them. This CDR3 region has 12 residues. CDR3 amino acids: CASSLDKNIQYF. The CDR3, as DNA: TGTGCCAGCAGTTTAGACAAAAACATTCAGTACTTC.

In this sample, this clonotype turned up once. The chain is built from TRBV18 and TRBJ2-1; no firm D call. Germline CDR1 and CDR2: KGHSH and LQKENI. The CDR3 totals 16 residues. Trimming left V 5 bases short and J 0 bases short, with 14 bases between. The CDR3 coding sequence is TGTGCCAGCTCATGGGCCTTTACCAGCTCCTACAATGAGCAGTTCTTC. As protein: CASSWAFTSSYNEQFF.

This chain uses TRBV5-1 with TRBJ2-2, with D unclear. From germline, CDR1 is SGHRS and CDR2 YFSETQ. V lost 1 base to trimming and J lost 4 bases, with 11 bases between them. The CDR3 extends over 15 amino acids. In nucleotides, the CDR3 is TGCGCCAGCAGCTTGTTCCAGGAACCCACCGGGGAGCTGTTTTTT. It codes for CASSLFQEPTGELFF.

The chain has TRBV4-1 and TRBJ2-1; the match to TRBD1 covers 7 bases. CDR3 length: 15 residues. Trimming cost V 7 bases and J 2 bases; bases outside gene matches: 8. CDR1 is MGHRA, CDR2 YSYEKL, per germline. CDR3: CASNLPGQTYNEQFF. The CDR3 DNA follows: TGCGCCAGCAACCTCCCGGGACAGACCTACAATGAGCAGTTCTTC.